This T cell receptor beta chain was sequenced during a study of blood T cell repertoires in COVID-19 (dated by TCRdb to 2018 to 2021). Study-level background: The collaborator samples originated in the United States, Italy and Spain and spanned the acute and convalescent phases of COVID-19. The material from the prospective study consisted of cDNA or gDNA derived from T cells, B-cell-depleted T cells, or PBMCs. Subjects who had been exposed to COVID-19, were actively infected with it, or had recovered from it provided the deeply sampled blood TCRbeta repertoires that made up the dataset. A freely available public database, intended as a resource for researchers studying the immune response to SARS-CoV-2, is where the repertoires were released. Samples were obtained from the ongoing ImmuneRACE study (first 160 participants) and from 1,200 or so subjects provided by 6 global collaborators. Nearly every sample came with metadata listing a de-identified subject ID, COVID-19 status, age in years and sex. Where available, HLA class I and class II types were taken from metadata supplied by the sample provider and were not determined by assay-based typing. The paper's findings and limits, for the study overall: The amount of clinical and demographic metadata varied by source and participant and was provided uncurated.

Of note for this clone: What antigen it recognizes has not been identified. There are no base qualities to consult, and no much larger clone falls within one base.

Whole blood was collected in K2EDTA tubes by collaborating institutions according to the institutions' own protocols. For TCRbeta analysis, collaborator samples were shipped as frozen whole blood, as isolated PBMCs, or as DNA extracted from either sample type. The immunoSEQ Assay, a bias-controlled multiplex PCR, was used to amplify TCRbeta CDR3 regions from genomic DNA. In the authors' own workflow: The number of nucleated cells in each sample was estimated from the amplification of reference gene primers within the assay. To quantify the absolute abundance of each unique TCRbeta CDR3 rearrangement, sequence reads were collapsed and filtered. For each sample, productive Simpson clonality was calculated as the square root of Simpson's diversity index over productive rearrangements. The source is immuneACCESS, and TCRdb retained only in-frame sequences with V and J called. Part of the clones is not carried over; for the studies checked, unresolved V genes explain less than half of this, and the remainder is unexplained. V and J calls and clone size are those listed in that table; D and trimming were worked out from the DNA. This sample gives about 100,000 clones in total; about four fifths of them show up just once. Approximately 4.1% of the sample goes to the ten largest clones.

The receptor was isolated from a woman in her seventies with acute or convalescent COVID-19. Material: peripheral blood.

The CDR3 is CASSPLGLAGGPLAKNIQYF. The nucleotide sequence is given as TGTGCCAGCTCACCCCTTGGACTAGCGGGAGGGCCTCTAGCCAAAAACATTCAGTACTTC. Recombination linked TRBV18 to TRBJ2-4; 15 junctional bases match TRBD2. CDR1 and CDR2 are read off the germline V gene as KGHSH and LQKENI. The CDR3 goes from the cysteine to the phenylalanine over 20 residues. CDR3 DNA is the only sequence kept; it has 60 bases, read in frame from the first base. From V the trimming removes 3 bases and from J it removes 0 bases, while the gene matches leave 9 bases of the junction unaccounted for.